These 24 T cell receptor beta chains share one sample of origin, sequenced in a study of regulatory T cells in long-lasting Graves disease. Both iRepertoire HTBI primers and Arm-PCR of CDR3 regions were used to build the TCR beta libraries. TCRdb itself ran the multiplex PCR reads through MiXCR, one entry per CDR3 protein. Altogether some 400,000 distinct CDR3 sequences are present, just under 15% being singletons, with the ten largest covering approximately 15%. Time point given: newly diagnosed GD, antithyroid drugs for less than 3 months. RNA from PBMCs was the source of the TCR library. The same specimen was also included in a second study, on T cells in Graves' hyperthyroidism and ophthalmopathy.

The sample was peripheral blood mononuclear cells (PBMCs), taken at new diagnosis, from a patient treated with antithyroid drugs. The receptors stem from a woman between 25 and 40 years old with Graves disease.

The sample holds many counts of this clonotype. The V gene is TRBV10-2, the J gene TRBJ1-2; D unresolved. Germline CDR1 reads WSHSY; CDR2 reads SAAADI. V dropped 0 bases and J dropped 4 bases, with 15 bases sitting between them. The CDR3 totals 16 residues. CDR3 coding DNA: TGCGCCAGCAGTGAGTCTCCGGGTCCCCTGCCCTATGGCTACACCTTC. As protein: CASSESPGPLPYGYTF.

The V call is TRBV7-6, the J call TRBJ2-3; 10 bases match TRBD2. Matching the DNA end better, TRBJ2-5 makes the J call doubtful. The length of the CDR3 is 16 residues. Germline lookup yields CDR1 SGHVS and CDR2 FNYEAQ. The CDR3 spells CASSLEASGRGETQYF. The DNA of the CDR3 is TGTGCCAGCAGCTTAGAGGCTAGCGGGAGAGGGGAGACCCAGTACTTC.

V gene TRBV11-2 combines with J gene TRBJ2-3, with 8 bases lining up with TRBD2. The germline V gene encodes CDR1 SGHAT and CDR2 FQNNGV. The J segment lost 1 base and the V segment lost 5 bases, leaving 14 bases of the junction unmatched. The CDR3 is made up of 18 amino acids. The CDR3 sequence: CASSRQPGGAGGTDTQYF. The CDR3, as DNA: TGTGCCAGCAGCCGACAGCCCGGGGGAGCGGGGGGCACAGATACGCAGTATTTT.

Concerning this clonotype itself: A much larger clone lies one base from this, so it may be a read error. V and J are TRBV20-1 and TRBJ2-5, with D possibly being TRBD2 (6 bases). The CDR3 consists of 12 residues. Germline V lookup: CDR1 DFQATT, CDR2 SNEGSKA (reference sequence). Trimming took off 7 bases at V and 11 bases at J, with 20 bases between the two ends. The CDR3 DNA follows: TGCAGTGAGGCTAGCGTCCGCAATGAGCAGTACTTC. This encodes CSEASVRNEQYF.

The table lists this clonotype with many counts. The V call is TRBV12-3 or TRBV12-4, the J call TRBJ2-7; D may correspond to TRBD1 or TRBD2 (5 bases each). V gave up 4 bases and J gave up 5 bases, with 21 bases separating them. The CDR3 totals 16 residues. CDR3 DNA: TGTGCCAGCAGTTCCTGGGTGAGAGGGGTGGACGACGAGCAGTACTTC. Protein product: CASSSWVRGVDDEQYF.

The CDR3 nucleotides are TGTGCCAGCAGCCAAGATCGGACTAGCGGAGGGGGTGAGCAGTTCTTC. This translates into CASSQDRTSGGGEQFF. The chain uses TRBV4-2 and TRBJ2-1; 10 bases align to TRBD2. Per the germline V gene, CDR1 is LGHNA and CDR2 is YNFKEQ. Germline trimming cut 0 bases from V and 9 bases from J; bases unmatched to any gene: 8. The CDR3 has 16 residues.

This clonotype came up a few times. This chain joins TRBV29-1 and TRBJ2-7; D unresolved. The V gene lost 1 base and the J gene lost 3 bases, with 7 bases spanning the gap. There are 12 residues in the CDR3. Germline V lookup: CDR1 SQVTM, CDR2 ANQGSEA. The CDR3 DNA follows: TGCAGCGTTGAAGGGCGACACTACGAGCAGTACTTC. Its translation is CSVEGRHYEQYF.

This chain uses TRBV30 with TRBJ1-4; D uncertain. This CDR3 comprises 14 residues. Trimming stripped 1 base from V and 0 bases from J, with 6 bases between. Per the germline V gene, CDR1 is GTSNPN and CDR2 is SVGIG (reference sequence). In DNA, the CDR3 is TGTGCCTGGAGTGGGGCACCAACTAATGAAAAACTGTTTTTT. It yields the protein CAWSGAPTNEKLFF.

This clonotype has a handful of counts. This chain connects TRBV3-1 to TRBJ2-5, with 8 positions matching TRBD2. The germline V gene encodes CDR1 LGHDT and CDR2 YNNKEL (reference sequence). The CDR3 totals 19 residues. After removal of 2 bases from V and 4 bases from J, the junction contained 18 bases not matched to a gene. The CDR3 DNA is TGTGCCAGCAGCCAAAGACTAGCGCCTGTGTGGGAAGATACAGAGACCCAGTACTTC. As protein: CASSQRLAPVWEDTETQYF.

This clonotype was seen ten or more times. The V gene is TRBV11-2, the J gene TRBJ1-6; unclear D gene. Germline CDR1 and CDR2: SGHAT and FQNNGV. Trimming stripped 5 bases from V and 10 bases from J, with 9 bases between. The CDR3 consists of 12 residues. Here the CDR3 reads CASSAGGSPLHF. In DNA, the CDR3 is TGTGCCAGCAGCGCCGGAGGGTCACCCCTCCACTTT.

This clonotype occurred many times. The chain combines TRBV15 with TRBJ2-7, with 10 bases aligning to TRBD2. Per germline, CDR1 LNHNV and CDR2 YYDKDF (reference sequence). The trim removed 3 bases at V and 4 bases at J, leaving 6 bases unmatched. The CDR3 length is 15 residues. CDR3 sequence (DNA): TGTGCCACCAGCAGGGGGGAACTAGCGGGGTACGAGCAGTACTTC. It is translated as CATSRGELAGYEQYF.

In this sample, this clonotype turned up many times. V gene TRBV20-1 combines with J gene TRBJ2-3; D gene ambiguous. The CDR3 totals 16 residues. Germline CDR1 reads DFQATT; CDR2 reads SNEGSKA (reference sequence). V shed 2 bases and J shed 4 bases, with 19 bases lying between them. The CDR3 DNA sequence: TGCAGTGCTAGAAAAACCGGGCACACACACGCAGATACGCAGTATTTT. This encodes CSARKTGHTHADTQYF.

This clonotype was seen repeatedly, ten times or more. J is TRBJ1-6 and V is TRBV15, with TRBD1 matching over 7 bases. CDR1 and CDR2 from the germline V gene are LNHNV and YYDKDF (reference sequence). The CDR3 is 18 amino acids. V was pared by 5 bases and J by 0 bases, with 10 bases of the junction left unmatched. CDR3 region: CATSERGLGYSYNSPLHF. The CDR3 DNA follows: TGTGCCACCAGCGAAAGGGGGCTTGGATACTCCTATAATTCACCCCTCCACTTT.

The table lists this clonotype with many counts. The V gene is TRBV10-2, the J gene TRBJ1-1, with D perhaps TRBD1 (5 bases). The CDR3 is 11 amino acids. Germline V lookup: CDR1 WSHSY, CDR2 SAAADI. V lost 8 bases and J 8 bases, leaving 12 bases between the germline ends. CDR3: CASPKGIEAFF. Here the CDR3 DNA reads TGCGCCAGCCCGAAGGGGATAGAAGCTTTCTTT.

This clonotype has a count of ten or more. CDR3 sequence reads: CASSPGYGGVFF. The CDR3 nucleotides read TGTGCCAGCAGTCCCGGATACGGGGGGGTGTTTTTT. The V call is TRBV28, the J call TRBJ1-4, with D perhaps matching TRBD1 (5 bases). CDR1 and CDR2 (germline): MDHEN, SYDVKM. V was pared by 5 bases and J by 15 bases, with 16 bases between. This CDR3 is built from 12 residues.

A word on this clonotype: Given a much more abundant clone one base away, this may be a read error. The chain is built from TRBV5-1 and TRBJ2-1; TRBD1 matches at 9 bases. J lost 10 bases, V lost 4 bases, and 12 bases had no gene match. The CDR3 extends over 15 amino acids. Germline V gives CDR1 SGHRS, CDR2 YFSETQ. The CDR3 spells CASSVGTGQPYEQFF. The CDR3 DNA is TGCGCCAGCAGCGTCGGGACAGGGCAACCCTACGAGCAGTTCTTC.

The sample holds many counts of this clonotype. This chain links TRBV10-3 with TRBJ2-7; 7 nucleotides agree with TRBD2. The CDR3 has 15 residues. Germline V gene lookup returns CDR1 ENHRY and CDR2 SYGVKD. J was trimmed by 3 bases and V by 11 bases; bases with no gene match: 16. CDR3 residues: CASTPTRELVYEQYF. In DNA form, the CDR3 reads TGTGCCTCCACCCCCACGCGGGAGTTGGTCTACGAGCAGTACTTC.

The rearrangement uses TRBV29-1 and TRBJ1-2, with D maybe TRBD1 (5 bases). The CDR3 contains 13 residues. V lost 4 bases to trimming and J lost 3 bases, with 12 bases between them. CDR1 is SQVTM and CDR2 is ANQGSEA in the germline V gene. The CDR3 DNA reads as TGCAGCGTTGCCGGGACTCGGGACTATGGCTACACCTTC. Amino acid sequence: CSVAGTRDYGYTF.

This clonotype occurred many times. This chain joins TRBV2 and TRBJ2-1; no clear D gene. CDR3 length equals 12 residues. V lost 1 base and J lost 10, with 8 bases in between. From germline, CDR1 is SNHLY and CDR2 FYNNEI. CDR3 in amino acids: CASSEEGREQFF. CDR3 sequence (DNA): TGTGCCAGCAGTGAAGAGGGCCGAGAGCAGTTCTTC.

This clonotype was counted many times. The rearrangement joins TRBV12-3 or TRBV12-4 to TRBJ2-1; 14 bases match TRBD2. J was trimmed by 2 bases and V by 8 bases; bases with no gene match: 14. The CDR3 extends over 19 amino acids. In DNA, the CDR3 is TGTGCCAGCGCCCGTCCGGGACTAGCGGGAGATGGCCCCTACAATGAGCAGTTCTTC. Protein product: CASARPGLAGDGPYNEQFF.

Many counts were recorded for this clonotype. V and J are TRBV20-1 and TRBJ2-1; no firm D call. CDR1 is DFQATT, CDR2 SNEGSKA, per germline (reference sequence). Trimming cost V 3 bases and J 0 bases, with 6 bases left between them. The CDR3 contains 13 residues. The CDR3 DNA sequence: TGCAGTGCTAGTGCCTTCTCCTACAATGAGCAGTTCTTC. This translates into CSASAFSYNEQFF.

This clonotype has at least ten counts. The DNA of the CDR3 is TGTGCCAGCAGCCAAGAGAGAAGCGGGAGGGCGGGAGAGACCCAGTACTTC. It specifies CASSQERSGRAGETQYF. The V call is TRBV3-1, the J call TRBJ2-5; 10 bases map to TRBD2. Losses at the gene ends were 0 bases for V and 4 bases for J; bases not matched to a gene: 8. In germline, CDR1 is LGHDT, CDR2 YNNKEL (reference sequence). The CDR3 extends over 17 amino acids.

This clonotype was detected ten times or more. CDR3 region: CSANPTSGHTDTQYF. In DNA, the CDR3 is TGCAGTGCTAACCCGACTAGCGGCCACACAGATACGCAGTATTTT. V and J are TRBV20-1 and TRBJ2-3, with 9 bases identical to TRBD2. V trimming: 4 bases; J trimming: 2 bases; junction bases outside the gene matches: 7. The CDR3 loop spans 15 amino acids. The germline V gene encodes CDR1 DFQATT and CDR2 SNEGSKA (reference sequence).

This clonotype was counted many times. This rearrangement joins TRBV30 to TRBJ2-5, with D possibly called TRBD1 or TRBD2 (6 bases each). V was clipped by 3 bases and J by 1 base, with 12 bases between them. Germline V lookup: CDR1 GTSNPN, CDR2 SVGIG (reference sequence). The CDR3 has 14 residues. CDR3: CAWRLRGAQETQYF. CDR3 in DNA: TGTGCCTGGAGGCTGAGGGGGGCCCAAGAGACCCAGTACTTC.